This T cell receptor beta chain was captured in a study of T cell responses to AZD1222 COVID-19 vaccine. Measured with immunoSEQ multiplex PCR; TCRdb has only the in-frame clones, and not every one. There are 75,000 to 100,000 clones in the sample; roughly 89% occur only once, and 2.4% lies in the top ten. The CDR3 is 12 amino acids. Germline lookup yields CDR1 SNHLY and CDR2 FYNNEI. V lost 5 bases and J 4 bases, leaving 6 bases between the germline ends. The sequences come from peripheral blood, collected on day 0 of AZD1222 vaccination. The origin of this receptor is an adult in good health. The rearrangement uses TRBV2 and TRBJ1-5; D remains ambiguous. In DNA, the CDR3 is TGTGCCAGCAGTTTAGGAAATCAGCCCCAGCATTTT. Amino acid sequence: CASSLGNQPQHF. The variable domain in full, completed from reference TRBV2 and TRBJ1-5, reads EPEVTQTPSHQVTQMGQEVILRCVPISNHLYFYWYRQILGQKVEFLVSFYNNEISEKSEIFDDQFSVERPDGSNFTLKIRSTKLEDSAMYFCASSLGNQPQHFGDGTRLSIL.